The TCR beta chain described here comes from a study of T cells after posttransplantation cyclophosphamide. Study results and caveats: TRB overlap between skin or GI tissue T cells and blood was limited. After PTCy, TRB diversity resembled that of CNI/methotrexate controls. Donor-recipient repertoire similarity was low at 1-2 months, rising over year one.

This clone was detected many times. Its antigen is not identified. Treatment was busulfan-fludarabine conditioning, a marrow graft, and cyclophosphamide on days +3 and +4. Sequenced by immunoSEQ multiplex PCR; TCRdb stores in-frame clones only, minus some. Sampling found about 5,400 clones, none seen once. Sequencing used PBMCs, obtained 350 to 400 days after allogeneic stem cell transplant with posttransplant cyclophosphamide. The sequence was obtained from a male patient aged 55 to 69 who received an allogeneic stem cell transplant from a related donor, was CMV-positive, and had acute GVHD only. Among the T cells, some may be from the graft donor.

Here the CDR3 DNA reads TGTGCCAGCAGACAGGGATCGGACCAGTACTTC. This sequence encodes CASRQGSDQYF. The chain links TRBV7-2 to TRBJ2-7, with D maybe TRBD1 (6 bases). Trimming cost V 6 bases and J 10 bases, with 13 bases left between them. This CDR3 is 11 amino acids long. The V gene's germline CDR1 is SGHTA and CDR2 FQGNSA.